This record covers a single TCR beta chain. The sample originates from a study of blood T cell repertoires in COVID-19. The CDR3 is made up of 15 amino acids. In germline, CDR1 is MNHNY, CDR2 SVGAGI (reference sequence). V was clipped by 8 bases and J by 4 bases; unmatched bases: 13. Original analysis: Estimation of nucleated cell counts relied on the amplification of reference gene primers. Assay used: immunoSEQ multiplex PCR; TCRdb lists only in-frame clones, some missing. D and trimming come from the DNA, and the V and J calls and clone size come from that table. This table holds a few hundred thousand clones, 70% to 90% found once.

The origin of this receptor is a woman aged 45 to 65 with active or convalescent COVID-19. Sequenced sample: peripheral blood. J is TRBJ1-2 and V is TRBV6-6; 7 bases agree with TRBD1. In DNA form, the CDR3 reads TGTGCCAGCTGTATACAGGGGTATCCTAGCTATGGCTACACCTTC. This encodes CASCIQGYPSYGYTF.